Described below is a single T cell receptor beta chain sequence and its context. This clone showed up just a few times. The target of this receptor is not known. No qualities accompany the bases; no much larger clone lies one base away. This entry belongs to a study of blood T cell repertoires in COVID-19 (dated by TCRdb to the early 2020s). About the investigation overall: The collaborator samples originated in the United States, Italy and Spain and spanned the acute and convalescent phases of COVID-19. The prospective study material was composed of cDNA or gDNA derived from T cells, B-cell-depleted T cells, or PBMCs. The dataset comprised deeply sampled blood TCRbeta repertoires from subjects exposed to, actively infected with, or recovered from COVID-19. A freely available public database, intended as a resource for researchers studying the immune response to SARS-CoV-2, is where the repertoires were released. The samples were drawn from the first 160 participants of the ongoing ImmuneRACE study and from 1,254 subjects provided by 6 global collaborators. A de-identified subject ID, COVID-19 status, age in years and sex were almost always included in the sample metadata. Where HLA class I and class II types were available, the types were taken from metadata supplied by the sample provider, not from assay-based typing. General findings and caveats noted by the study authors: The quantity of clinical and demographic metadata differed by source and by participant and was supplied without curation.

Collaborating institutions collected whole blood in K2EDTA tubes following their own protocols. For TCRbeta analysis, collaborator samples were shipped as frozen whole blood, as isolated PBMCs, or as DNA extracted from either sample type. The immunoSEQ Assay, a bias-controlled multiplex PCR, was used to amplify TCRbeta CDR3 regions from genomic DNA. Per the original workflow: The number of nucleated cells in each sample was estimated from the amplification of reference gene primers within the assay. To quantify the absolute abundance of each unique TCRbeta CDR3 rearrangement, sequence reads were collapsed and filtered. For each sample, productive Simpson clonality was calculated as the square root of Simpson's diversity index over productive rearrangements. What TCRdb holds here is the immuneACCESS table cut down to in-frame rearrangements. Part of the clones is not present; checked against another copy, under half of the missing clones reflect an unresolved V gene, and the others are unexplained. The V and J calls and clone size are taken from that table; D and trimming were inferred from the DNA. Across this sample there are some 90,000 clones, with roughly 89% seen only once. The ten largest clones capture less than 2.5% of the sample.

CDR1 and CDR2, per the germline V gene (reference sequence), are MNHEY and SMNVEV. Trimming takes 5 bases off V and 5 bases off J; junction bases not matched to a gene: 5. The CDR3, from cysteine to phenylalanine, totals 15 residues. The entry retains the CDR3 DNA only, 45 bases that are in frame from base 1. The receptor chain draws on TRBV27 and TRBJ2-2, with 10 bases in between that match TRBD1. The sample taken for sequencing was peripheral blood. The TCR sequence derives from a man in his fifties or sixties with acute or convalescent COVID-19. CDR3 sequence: CASSITGQGTGELFF. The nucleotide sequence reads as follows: TGTGCCAGCAGTATAACGGGACAGGGGACCGGGGAGCTGTTTTTT.